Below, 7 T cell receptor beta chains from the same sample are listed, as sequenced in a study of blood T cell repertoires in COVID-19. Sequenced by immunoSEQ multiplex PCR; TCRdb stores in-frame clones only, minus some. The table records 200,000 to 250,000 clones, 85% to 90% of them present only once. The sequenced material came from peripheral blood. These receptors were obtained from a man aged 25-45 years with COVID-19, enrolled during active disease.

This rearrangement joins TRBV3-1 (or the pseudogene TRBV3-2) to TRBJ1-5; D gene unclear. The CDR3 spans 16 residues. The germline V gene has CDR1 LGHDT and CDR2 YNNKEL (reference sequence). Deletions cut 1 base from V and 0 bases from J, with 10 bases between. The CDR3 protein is CASSQGSNGSNQPQHF. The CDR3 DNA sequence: TGTGCCAGCAGCCAAGGGTCGAACGGTAGCAATCAGCCCCAGCATTTT.

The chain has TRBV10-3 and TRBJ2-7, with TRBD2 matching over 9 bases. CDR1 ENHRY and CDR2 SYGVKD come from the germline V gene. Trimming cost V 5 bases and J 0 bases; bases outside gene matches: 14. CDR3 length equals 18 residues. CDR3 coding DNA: TGTGCCATCAGTATTAGCGGGAGCTCAAACCGTCCCTCCTACGAGCAGTACTTC. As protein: CAISISGSSNRPSYEQYF.

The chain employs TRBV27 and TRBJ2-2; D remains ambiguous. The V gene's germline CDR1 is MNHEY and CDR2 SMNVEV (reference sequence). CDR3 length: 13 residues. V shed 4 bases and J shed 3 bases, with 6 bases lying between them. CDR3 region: CASSWLDTGELFF. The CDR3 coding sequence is TGTGCCAGCAGTTGGTTAGACACCGGGGAGCTGTTTTTT.

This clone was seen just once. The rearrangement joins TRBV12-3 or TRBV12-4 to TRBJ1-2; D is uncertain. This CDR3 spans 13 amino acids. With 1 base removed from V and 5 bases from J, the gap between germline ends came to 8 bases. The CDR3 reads CASSLGAGYGYTF. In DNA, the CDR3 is TGTGCCAGCAGTTTAGGGGCGGGATATGGCTACACCTTC.

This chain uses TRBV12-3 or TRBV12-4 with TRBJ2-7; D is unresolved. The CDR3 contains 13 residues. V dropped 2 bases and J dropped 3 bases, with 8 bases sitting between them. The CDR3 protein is CASSLRNSYEQYF. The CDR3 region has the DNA TGTGCCAGCAGTTTAAGGAACAGCTACGAGCAGTACTTC.

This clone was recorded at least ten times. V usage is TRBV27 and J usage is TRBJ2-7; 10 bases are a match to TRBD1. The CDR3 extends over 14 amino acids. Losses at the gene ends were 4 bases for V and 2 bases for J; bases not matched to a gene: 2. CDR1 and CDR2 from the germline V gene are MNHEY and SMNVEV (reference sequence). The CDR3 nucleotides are TGTGCCAGCAGTTACGGGACAGGGGCCTACGAGCAGTACTTC. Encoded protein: CASSYGTGAYEQYF.

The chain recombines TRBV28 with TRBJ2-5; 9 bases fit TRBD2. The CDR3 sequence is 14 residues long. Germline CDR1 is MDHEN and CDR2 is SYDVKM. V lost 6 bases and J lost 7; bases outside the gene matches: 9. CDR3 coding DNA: TGTGCCAGCAGCTCAGGGTCTAGCGGGGCGACCCAGTACTTC. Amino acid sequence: CASSSGSSGATQYF. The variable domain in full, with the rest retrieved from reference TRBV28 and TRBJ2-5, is DVKVTQSSRYLVKRTGEKVFLECVQDMDHENMFWYRQDPGLGLRLIYFSYDVKMKEKGDIPEGYSVSREKKERFSLILESASTNQTSMYLCASSSGSSGATQYFGPGTRLLVL.